The 19 T cell receptor beta chains given below trace back to one sample, sequenced in a study of blood T cells in healthy people across ages. Primed by a sample-barcoded 5' primer and a J-beta primer mix, a second PCR proceeded for 7 to 11 cycles. TCRdb redid the calling of the 5' RACE reads with MiXCR, one entry per CDR3 protein. The sample includes approximately 1.5 million distinct CDR3 sequences, about 35% seen only once; the top ten take around 11%. The source material was blood. These receptors all stem from a woman aged 25 to 39 in good health.

This clonotype has only a few counts. Its ends do not fully match the called genes, so a read error is possible. The chain is built from TRBV27 and TRBJ2-7; 10 nucleotides align to TRBD2. The CDR3 runs to 15 residues. Germline lookup yields CDR1 MNHEY and CDR2 SMNVEV (reference sequence). The CDR3 DNA reads TGTGCCTGCAGTCCCCGGACTAGCGGATACTACGAGCAGTACTTC. Its translation: CACSPRTSGYYEQYF.

This clonotype occurred a few times. This chain joins TRBV20-1 and TRBJ2-5, with 11 bases identical to TRBD2. The J call is uncertain, as TRBJ2-7 better fits the DNA end. CDR1 DFQATT and CDR2 SNEGSKA come from the germline V gene (reference sequence). The CDR3 is made up of 16 amino acids. The CDR3 is CSASLSSGRPNHEQYF. The CDR3 DNA follows: TGCAGTGCTAGCCTTTCTAGCGGGAGGCCTAATCACGAGCAGTACTTC.

The rearrangement links TRBV6-1 to TRBJ1-5; a weak D match, TRBD1 (5 bases). This CDR3 has 13 amino acids. Trimming took off 10 bases at V and 0 bases at J, with 10 bases between the two ends. Looked up from germline, CDR1 is MNHNS and CDR2 is SASEGT. Here the CDR3 reads CATRQNSNQPQHF. In nucleotides, the CDR3 is TGTGCCACCAGACAGAATAGCAATCAGCCCCAGCATTTT.

J is TRBJ2-5 and V is TRBV18; tentative D call: TRBD2 (5 bases). The germline V gene has CDR1 KGHSH and CDR2 LQKENI. The CDR3 extends over 16 amino acids. Trimming removed 4 bases at V and 2 bases at J, with 17 bases between. The CDR3 DNA reads TGTGCCAGCTCACTTTATAATGGACTCGAACAAGAGACCCAGTACTTC. Encoded protein: CASSLYNGLEQETQYF. Using reference TRBV18 and TRBJ2-5 for the parts outside the CDR3, the full variable domain is NAGVMQNPRHLVRRRGQEARLRCSPMKGHSHVYWYRQLPEEGLKFMVYLQKENIIDESGMPKERFSAEFPKEGPSILRIQQVVRGDSAAYFCASSLYNGLEQETQYFGPGTRLLVL.

The CDR3 DNA is TGTGCCAGCAGACCGACTAGCGTGGCCTACAATGAGCAGTTCTTC. Its protein is CASRPTSVAYNEQFF. The chain uses TRBV28 and TRBJ2-1, with 8 bases fitting TRBD2. Per the germline V gene, CDR1 is MDHEN and CDR2 is SYDVKM. With 6 bases clipped from V and 2 bases from J, the junction kept 6 bases outside the gene matches. The CDR3 length is 15 residues.

This clonotype has a count of ten or more. The gene calls are TRBV20-1 and TRBJ2-5; D may be TRBD2 (5 bases). V gave up 3 bases and J gave up 9 bases, with 23 bases separating them. Germline values: CDR1 DFQATT, CDR2 SNEGSKA (reference sequence). CDR3 length: 15 residues. In nucleotides, the CDR3 is TGCAGTGCTAGCATGCCCGGAGCTACGGGGAGCTCCCAGTACTTC. This gives the protein CSASMPGATGSSQYF.

Concerning this clonotype itself: The junction does not match germline at one end; this may be a read error. V usage is TRBV7-9 and J usage is TRBJ2-1, with TRBD2 as a possible D gene (5 bases). Per germline, CDR1 SEHNR and CDR2 FQNEAQ (reference sequence). This CDR3 contains 13 residues. The CDR3: CASSPKRYNKQFF. The CDR3 nucleotides read TGTGCCAGCAGCCCCAAGCGGTACAATAAGCAGTTCTTC.

This clonotype was counted only a few times. V is TRBV5-1 and J is TRBJ2-1; no clear D gene. Trimming took 4 bases from V and 0 from J, leaving 14 bases between them. The length of the CDR3 is 16 residues. Per germline, CDR1 SGHRS and CDR2 YFSETQ. CDR3 in DNA: TGCGCCAGCAGCCCCCGCACGGCAAGCTCCTACAATGAGCAGTTCTTC. It codes for CASSPRTASSYNEQFF.

In its sample, this clonotype was seen a few times. The rearrangement uses TRBV5-1 and TRBJ2-1, with 8 bases identical to TRBD2. Trimming cost V 5 bases and J 5 bases; bases outside gene matches: 6. The CDR3 spans 14 residues. Germline values: CDR1 SGHRS, CDR2 YFSETQ. The DNA for the CDR3 is TGCGCCAGCAGTTCAACACTAGCGGACAATGAGCAGTTCTTC. Its protein is CASSSTLADNEQFF.

The V and J genes are TRBV20-1 and TRBJ2-5, with D unresolved. This CDR3 has 16 residues. V lost 2 bases and J 2 bases, leaving 18 bases between the germline ends. Germline V CDR1 and CDR2: DFQATT, SNEGSKA (reference sequence). In nucleotides, the CDR3 is TGCAGTGCTAGACCTTTTCCCGACTCCCTACAAGAGACCCAGTACTTC. It codes for CSARPFPDSLQETQYF.

The chain combines TRBV7-2 with TRBJ2-3; D is undetermined. Germline V gives CDR1 SGHTA, CDR2 FQGNSA. The V gene lost 7 bases and the J gene lost 5 bases, with 13 bases spanning the gap. The CDR3 is 13 amino acids. DNA for the CDR3: TGTGCCAGCACCGTAGTCCCGGGAGATACGCAGTATTTT. Its protein product is CASTVVPGDTQYF.

A few counts support this clonotype. The CDR3 bases are TGCGCCAGCAGCTTCAGGGGGCCTAACTATGGCTACACCTTC. Translating gives CASSFRGPNYGYTF. The chain uses TRBV5-1 and TRBJ1-2; 8 bases agree with TRBD1. There are 14 residues in the CDR3. In germline, CDR1 is SGHRS, CDR2 YFSETQ. V lost 2 bases, J lost 0 bases, and 0 bases stayed unmatched.

The CDR3 DNA reads as TGTGCCAGCAGCGAGCGGACAGGGGGCCGGTACAATGAGCAGTTCTTC. Translation: CASSERTGGRYNEQFF. The chain recombines TRBV6-6 with TRBJ2-1; 11 nucleotides agree with TRBD1. The CDR3 loop spans 16 amino acids. With 6 bases clipped from V and 4 bases from J, the junction kept 8 bases outside the gene matches. Germline CDR1 MNHNY, CDR2 SVGAGI (reference sequence).

On this clonotype: One end of the junction varies from germline; a read error may be responsible. The chain is built from TRBV10-3 and TRBJ1-1; D is unresolved. The length of the CDR3 is 14 residues. Germline loops: CDR1 ENHRY, CDR2 SYGVKD. CDR3 in DNA: TGCGCCATCAGATCTCAGGAGTCCAACACTGAAGCTTTCTTT. This encodes CAIRSQESNTEAFF.

The V call is TRBV6-5, the J call TRBJ2-7, with a weak D call TRBD2 (6 bases). Germline CDR1 is MNHEY and CDR2 is SVGAGI. With 11 bases removed from V and 7 bases from J, the gap between germline ends came to 21 bases. The CDR3 extends over 13 amino acids. The CDR3 sequence is CARGGASKGEQYF. The CDR3 DNA follows: TGTGCCCGCGGAGGGGCCAGTAAGGGAGAGCAGTACTTC.

The chain couples TRBV7-8 to TRBJ1-1; D is undetermined. V dropped 0 bases and J dropped 1 base, with 9 bases sitting between them. Germline-derived CDR1 and CDR2 are SGHVS and FQNEAQ. The CDR3 is made up of 15 amino acids. The CDR3 DNA reads as TGTGCCAGCAGCTTAGCGAGTATTGAGAACACTGAAGCTTTCTTT. Translation: CASSLASIENTEAFF.

The CDR3 DNA reads TGTGCCAGCAGTTCCCACCGGGACAGCGACAATGAGCAGTTCTTC. Residues: CASSSHRDSDNEQFF. The chain links TRBV27 to TRBJ2-1, with 7 bases fitting TRBD1. Looked up from germline, CDR1 is MNHEY and CDR2 is SMNVEV (reference sequence). The CDR3 has 15 amino acids. The V segment lost 4 bases and the J segment 5 bases; nucleotides outside the gene matches: 8.

The rearrangement links TRBV2 to TRBJ2-5, with no clear D. The CDR3 sequence is 14 residues long. Germline assignment: CDR1 SNHLY and CDR2 FYNNEI. The ends were cut back, 3 bases at V and 2 bases at J, with 10 bases in the middle. Written as DNA, the CDR3 is TGTGCCAGCAGTGAGATCACTACTCAAGAGACCCAGTACTTC. It codes for CASSEITTQETQYF.

The chain is built from TRBV20-1 and TRBJ1-5; TRBD1 agrees at 9 bases. The junction had 6 bases not matched to a gene; V was cut back by 6 bases and J by 0 bases. CDR1 is DFQATT and CDR2 is SNEGSKA in the germline V gene (reference sequence). The CDR3 totals 15 residues. This CDR3 reads CSAPQDRGSNQPQHF. The CDR3 region has the DNA TGCAGTGCCCCCCAGGACAGGGGTAGCAATCAGCCCCAGCATTTT.